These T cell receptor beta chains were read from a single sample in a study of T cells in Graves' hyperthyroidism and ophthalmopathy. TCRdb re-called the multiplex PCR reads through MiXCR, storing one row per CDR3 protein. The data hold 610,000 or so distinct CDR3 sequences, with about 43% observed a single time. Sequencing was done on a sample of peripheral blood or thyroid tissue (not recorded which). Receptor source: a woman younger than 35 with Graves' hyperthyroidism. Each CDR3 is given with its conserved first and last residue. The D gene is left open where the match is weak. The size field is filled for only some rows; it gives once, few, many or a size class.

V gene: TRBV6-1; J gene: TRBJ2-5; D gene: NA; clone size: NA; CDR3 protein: CASSRVAQETQYF; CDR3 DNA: TGTGCCAGCAGCAGAGTAGCCCAAGAGACCCAGTACTTC
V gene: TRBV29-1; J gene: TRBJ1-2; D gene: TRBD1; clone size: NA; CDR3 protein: CSLKDRAYGYTF; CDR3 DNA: TGCAGCTTGAAGGACAGGGCCTATGGCTACACCTTC
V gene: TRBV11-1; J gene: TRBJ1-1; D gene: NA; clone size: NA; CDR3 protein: CASSLARDNTEAFF; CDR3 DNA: TGTGCCAGCAGCTTGGCCCGGGACAACACTGAAGCTTTCTTT
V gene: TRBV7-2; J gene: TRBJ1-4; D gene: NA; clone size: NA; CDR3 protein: CASSLAGGRADEKLFF; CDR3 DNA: TGTGCCAGCAGCTTAGCTGGGGGGAGGGCAGATGAAAAACTGTTTTTT
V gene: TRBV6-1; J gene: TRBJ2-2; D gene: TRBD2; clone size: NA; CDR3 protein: CASRLAGDTGELFF; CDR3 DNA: TGTGCCAGTCGACTAGCGGGAGACACCGGGGAGCTGTTTTTT
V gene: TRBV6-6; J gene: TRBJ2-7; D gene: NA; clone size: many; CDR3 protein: CASSLTGSYF; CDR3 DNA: TGTGCCAGCAGCCTGACAGGCTCGTACTTC
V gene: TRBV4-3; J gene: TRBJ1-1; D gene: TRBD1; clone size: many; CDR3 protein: CASSQSTGGDRRAFF; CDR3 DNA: TGCGCCAGCAGCCAATCGACAGGGGGGGATCGAAGAGCTTTCTTT
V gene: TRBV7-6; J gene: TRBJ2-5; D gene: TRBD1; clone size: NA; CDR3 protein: CASSRDRTGTQYF; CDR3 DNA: TGTGCCAGCAGCCGGGACAGGACAGGGACCCAGTACTTC
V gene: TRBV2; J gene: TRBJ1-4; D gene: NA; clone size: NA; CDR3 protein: CASGQINEKLFF; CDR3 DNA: TGTGCCAGTGGACAGATTAATGAAAAACTGTTTTTT
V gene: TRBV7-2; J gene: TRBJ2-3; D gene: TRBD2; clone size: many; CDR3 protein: CASSLASGQDTQYF; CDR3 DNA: TGTGCCAGCAGCTTAGCTAGCGGGCAAGATACGCAGTATTTT
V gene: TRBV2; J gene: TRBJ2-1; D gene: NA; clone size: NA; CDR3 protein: CASRETWLAYNEQFF; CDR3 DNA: TGTGCCAGCAGGGAGACGTGGCTAGCCTACAATGAGCAGTTCTTC
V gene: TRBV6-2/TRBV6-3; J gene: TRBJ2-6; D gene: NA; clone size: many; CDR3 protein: CASSYSGGANVLTF; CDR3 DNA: TGTGCCAGCAGTTACTCGGGTGGGGCCAACGTCCTGACTTTC
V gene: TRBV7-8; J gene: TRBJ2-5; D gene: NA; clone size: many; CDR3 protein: CASSLIGQAAQETQYF; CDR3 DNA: TGTGCCAGCAGCTTAATAGGGCAGGCAGCACAAGAGACCCAGTACTTC
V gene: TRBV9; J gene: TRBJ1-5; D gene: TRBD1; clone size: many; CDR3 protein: CASSTGTGYDLGPQHF; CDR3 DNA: TGTGCCAGCAGCACCGGGACAGGGTACGATCTGGGGCCCCAGCATTTT
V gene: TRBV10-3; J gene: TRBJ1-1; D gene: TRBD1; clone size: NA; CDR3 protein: CAISVDRGQGNTEAFF; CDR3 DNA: TGTGCCATCAGTGTTGACAGGGGGCAAGGAAACACTGAAGCTTTCTTT